The TCR beta chain described here comes from a study of cytomegalovirus exposure and HLA in healthy donors. As for the study in general: It was reported in a later analysis that the 95 to 150 validation repertoires used the same platform as the approximately 670 first-cohort repertoires.

Here immunoSEQ multiplex PCR was the method, and the copy in TCRdb shows in-frame clones only, minus some. Among approximately 280,000 clones, 86% were seen once, and the ten largest hold 1%. Study-level points and caveats: TCR clusters originating in the first cohort tended to co-occur in the 110 or so validation repertoires, according to a later analysis.

A remark on this clone: Its antigen is unknown.

Germline CDR1 and CDR2: SNHLY and FYNNEI. The V end lost 7 bases, the J end lost 4 bases, and 13 bases lay between the germline ends. The length of the CDR3 is 13 residues. This chain links TRBV2 with TRBJ1-2; D uncertain. What was sequenced was PBMCs. The sequence was collected from a woman between 18 and 30 years old in good health and CMV-seronegative. The CDR3 region is CASIGGVGYGYTF. The CDR3 nucleotides are TGTGCCAGCATCGGAGGCGTGGGCTATGGCTACACCTTC.